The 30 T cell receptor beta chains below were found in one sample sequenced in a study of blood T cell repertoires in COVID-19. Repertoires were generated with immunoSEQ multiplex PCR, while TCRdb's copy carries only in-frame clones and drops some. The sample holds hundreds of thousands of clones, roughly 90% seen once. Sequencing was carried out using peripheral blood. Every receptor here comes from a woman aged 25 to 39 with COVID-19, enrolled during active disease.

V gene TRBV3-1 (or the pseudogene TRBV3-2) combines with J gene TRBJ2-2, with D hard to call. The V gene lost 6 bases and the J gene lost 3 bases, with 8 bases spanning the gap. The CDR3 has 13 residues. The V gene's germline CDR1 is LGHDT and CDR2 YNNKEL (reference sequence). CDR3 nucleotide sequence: TGTGCCAGCAGAGCCTTTGACACCGGGGAGCTGTTTTTT. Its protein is CASRAFDTGELFF.

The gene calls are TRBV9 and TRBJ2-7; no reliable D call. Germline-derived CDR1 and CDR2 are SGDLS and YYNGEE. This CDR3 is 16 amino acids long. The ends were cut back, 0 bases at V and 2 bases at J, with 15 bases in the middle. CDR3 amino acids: CASSVGSGIAPYEQYF. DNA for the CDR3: TGTGCCAGCAGCGTAGGCTCTGGAATAGCTCCCTACGAGCAGTACTTC.

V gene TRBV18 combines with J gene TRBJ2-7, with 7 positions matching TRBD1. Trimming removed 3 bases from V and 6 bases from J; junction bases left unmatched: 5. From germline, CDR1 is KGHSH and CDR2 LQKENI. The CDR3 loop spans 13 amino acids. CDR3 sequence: CASSPGTAREQYV. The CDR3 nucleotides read TGTGCCAGCTCACCGGGGACAGCCCGCGAGCAGTACGTC.

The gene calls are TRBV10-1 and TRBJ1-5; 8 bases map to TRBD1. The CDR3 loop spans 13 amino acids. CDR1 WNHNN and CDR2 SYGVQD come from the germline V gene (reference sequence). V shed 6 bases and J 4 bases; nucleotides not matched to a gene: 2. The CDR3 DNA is TGCGCCAGCAGCCGGGACAGGAATCAGCCCCAGCATTTT. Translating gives CASSRDRNQPQHF.

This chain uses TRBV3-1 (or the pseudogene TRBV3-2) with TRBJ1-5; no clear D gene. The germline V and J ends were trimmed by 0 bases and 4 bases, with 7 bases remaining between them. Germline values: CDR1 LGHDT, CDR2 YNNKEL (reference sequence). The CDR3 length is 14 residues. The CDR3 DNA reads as TGTGCCAGCAGCCAAGATCCGGGTAATCAGCCCCAGCATTTT. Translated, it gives CASSQDPGNQPQHF.

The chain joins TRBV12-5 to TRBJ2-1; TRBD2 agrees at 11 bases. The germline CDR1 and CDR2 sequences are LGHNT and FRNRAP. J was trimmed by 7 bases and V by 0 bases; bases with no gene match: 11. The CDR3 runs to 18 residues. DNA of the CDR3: TGTGCTAGTGGTTTGGTGGATTTTGGACTAGCGGGTCCAAATGAGCAGTTCTTC. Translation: CASGLVDFGLAGPNEQFF.

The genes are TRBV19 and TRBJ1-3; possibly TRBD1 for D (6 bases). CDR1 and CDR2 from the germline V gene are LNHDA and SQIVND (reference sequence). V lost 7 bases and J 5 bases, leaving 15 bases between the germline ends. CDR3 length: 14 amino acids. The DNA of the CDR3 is TGTGCCAGTACCACTCTGGGGGCGAGAAACACCATATATTTT. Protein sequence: CASTTLGARNTIYF.

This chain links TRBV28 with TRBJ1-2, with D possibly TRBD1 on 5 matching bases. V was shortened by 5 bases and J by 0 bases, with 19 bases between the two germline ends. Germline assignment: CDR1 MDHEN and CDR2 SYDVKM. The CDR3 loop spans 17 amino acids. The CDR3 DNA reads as TGTGCCAGCAGTGGTGGACACAACAATAGCACTAACTATGGCTACACCTTC. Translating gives CASSGGHNNSTNYGYTF.

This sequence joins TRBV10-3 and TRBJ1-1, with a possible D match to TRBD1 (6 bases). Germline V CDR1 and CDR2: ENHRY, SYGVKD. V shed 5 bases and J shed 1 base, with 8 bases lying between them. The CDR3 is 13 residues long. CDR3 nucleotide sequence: TGTGCCATCAGTCGGACAGAGAACACTGAAGCTTTCTTT. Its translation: CAISRTENTEAFF.

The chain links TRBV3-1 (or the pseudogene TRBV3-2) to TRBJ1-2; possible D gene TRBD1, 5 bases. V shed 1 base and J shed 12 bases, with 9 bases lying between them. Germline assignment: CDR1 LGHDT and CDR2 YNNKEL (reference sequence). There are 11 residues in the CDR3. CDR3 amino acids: CASSQGAGHTF. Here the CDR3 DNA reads TGTGCCAGCAGCCAAGGTGCGGGACACACCTTC.

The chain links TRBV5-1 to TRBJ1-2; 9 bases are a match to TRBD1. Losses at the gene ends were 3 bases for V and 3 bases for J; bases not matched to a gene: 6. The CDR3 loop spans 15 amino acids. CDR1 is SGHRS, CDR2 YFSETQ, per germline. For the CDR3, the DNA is TGCGCCAGCAGCTCGGGACAGGGCCTCTACTATGGCTACACCTTC. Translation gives CASSSGQGLYYGYTF.

CDR3 in amino acids: CASSLGTSGGEETQYF. CDR3 nucleotide sequence: TGTGCCAGCAGCCTCGGGACTAGCGGGGGAGAAGAGACCCAGTACTTC. The chain couples TRBV7-9 to TRBJ2-5, with 14 bases identical to TRBD2. The CDR3 runs to 16 residues. Germline CDR1 SEHNR, CDR2 FQNEAQ (reference sequence). V was pared by 5 bases and J by 3 bases, with 5 bases of the junction left unmatched.

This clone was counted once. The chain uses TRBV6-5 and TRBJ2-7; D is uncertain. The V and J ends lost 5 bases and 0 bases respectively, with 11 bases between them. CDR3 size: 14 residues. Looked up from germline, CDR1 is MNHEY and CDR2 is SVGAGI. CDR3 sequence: CASSTAWSSYEQYF. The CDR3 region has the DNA TGTGCCAGCAGTACCGCGTGGTCCTCCTACGAGCAGTACTTC.

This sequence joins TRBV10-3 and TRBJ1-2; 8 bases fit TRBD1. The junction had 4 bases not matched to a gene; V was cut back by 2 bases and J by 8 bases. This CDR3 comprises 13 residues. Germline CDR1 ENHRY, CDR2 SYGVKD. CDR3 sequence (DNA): TGTGCCATCAGTGAGCGGAGACAGGGGGGCTACACCTTC. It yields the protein CAISERRQGGYTF.

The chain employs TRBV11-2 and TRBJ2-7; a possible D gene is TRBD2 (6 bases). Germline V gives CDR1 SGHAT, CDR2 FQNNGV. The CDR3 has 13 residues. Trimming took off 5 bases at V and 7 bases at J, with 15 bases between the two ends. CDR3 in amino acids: CASSPAGSAEQYV. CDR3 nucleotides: TGTGCCAGCAGCCCAGCGGGTTCTGCAGAGCAGTACGTC.

CDR3 coding DNA: TGTGCCACCAGTGATTACCGGGACAGCCAAGAGACCCAGTACTTC. As protein: CATSDYRDSQETQYF. The gene calls are TRBV24-1 and TRBJ2-5; the match to TRBD1 covers 7 bases. The CDR3 totals 15 residues. CDR1 is KGHDR, CDR2 SFDVKD, per germline. Trimming cost V 2 bases and J 1 base; bases outside gene matches: 3.

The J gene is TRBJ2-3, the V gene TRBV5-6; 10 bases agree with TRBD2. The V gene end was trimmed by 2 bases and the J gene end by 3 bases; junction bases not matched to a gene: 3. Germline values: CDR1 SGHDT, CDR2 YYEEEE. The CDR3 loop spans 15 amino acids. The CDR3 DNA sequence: TGTGCCAGCAGCTTAGAACTAGCGGGGACAGATACGCAGTATTTT. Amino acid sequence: CASSLELAGTDTQYF.

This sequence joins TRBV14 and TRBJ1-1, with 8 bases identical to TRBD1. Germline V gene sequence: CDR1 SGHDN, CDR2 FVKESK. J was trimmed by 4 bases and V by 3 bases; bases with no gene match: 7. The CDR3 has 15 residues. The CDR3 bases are TGTGCCAGCAGCCAGATCACAGGGGGATCCACTGAAGCTTTCTTT. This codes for CASSQITGGSTEAFF.

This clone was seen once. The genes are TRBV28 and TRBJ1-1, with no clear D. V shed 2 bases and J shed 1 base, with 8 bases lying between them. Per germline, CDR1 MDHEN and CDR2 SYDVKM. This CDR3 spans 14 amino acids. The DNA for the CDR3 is TGTGCCAGCAGTTTAACTAAACAGAACACTGAAGCTTTCTTT. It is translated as CASSLTKQNTEAFF. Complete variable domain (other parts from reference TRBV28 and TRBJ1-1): DVKVTQSSRYLVKRTGEKVFLECVQDMDHENMFWYRQDPGLGLRLIYFSYDVKMKEKGDIPEGYSVSREKKERFSLILESASTNQTSMYLCASSLTKQNTEAFFGQGTRLTVV.

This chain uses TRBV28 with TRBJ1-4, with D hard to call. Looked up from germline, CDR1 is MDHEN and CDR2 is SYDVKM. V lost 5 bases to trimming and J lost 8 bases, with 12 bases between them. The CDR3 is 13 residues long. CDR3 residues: CASSKREWEKLFF. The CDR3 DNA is TGTGCCAGCAGTAAAAGGGAGTGGGAAAAACTGTTTTTT.

The CDR3 DNA sequence: TGCGCCAGCGGAGACAGGGGAGGTTTTCAGCCCCAGCATTTT. Its translation: CASGDRGGFQPQHF. The chain uses TRBV10-2 and TRBJ1-5; 8 nucleotides align to TRBD1. V dropped 8 bases and J dropped 6; count of bases not matched to a gene: 9. The germline gives CDR1 WSHSY, CDR2 SAAADI. The CDR3 has 14 residues.

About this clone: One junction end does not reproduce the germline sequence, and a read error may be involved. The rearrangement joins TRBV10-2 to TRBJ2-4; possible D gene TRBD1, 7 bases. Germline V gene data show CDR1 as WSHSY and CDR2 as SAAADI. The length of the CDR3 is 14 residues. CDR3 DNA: TGCGCCAGCAGTGAATACCGGGACAGAAAGGGAGGTCACTTC. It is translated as CASSEYRDRKGGHF.

CDR3 sequence reads: CAANRDAGNTIYF. DNA for the CDR3: TGTGCCGCAAACAGGGATGCCGGAAACACCATATATTTT. This rearrangement joins TRBV10-3 to TRBJ1-3, with D maybe TRBD1 (6 bases). Germline V gene data show CDR1 as ENHRY and CDR2 as SYGVKD. The CDR3 length is 13 residues. Trimming took off 11 bases at V and 4 bases at J, with 15 bases between the two ends.

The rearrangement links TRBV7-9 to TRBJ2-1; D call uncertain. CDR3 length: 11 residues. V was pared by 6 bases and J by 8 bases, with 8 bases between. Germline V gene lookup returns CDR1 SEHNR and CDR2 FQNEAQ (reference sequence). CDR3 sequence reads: CASSSEDEQFF. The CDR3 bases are TGTGCCAGCAGTTCCGAGGATGAGCAGTTCTTC.

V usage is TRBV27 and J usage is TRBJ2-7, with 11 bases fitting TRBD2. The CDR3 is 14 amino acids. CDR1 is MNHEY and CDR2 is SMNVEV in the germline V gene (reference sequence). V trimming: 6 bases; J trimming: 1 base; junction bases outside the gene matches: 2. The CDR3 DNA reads TGTGCCAGCAGCCGACTAGCGGGGTCCTACGAGCAGTACTTC. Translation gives CASSRLAGSYEQYF.

The CDR3 reads CASSEEGQGASFEAFF. The CDR3 DNA reads TGTGCCAGCAGTGAAGAGGGACAGGGGGCCTCCTTTGAAGCTTTCTTT. The rearrangement links TRBV2 to TRBJ1-1; TRBD1 matches at 12 bases. V trimming: 1 base; J trimming: 7 bases; junction bases outside the gene matches: 7. CDR1 is SNHLY, CDR2 FYNNEI, per germline. The CDR3 contains 16 residues.

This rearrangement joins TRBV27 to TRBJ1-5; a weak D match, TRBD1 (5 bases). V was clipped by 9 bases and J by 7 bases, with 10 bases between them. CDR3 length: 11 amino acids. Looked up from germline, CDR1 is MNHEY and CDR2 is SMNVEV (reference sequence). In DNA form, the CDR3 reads TGTGCCAGTGGGGCAAACCAGCCCCAGCATTTT. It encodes CASGANQPQHF.

CDR3 in amino acids: CASERGDRGVTGNTIYF. The CDR3 nucleotides read TGTGCCAGCGAGCGGGGGGATCGGGGTGTCACTGGAAACACCATATATTTT. The V gene is TRBV7-9, the J gene TRBJ1-3; D perhaps matches TRBD1 (5 bases). Germline CDR1 reads SEHNR; CDR2 reads FQNEAQ (reference sequence). The CDR3 contains 17 residues. Between the trimmed V and J ends, which lost 8 bases and 2 bases, there was a span of 22 bases.

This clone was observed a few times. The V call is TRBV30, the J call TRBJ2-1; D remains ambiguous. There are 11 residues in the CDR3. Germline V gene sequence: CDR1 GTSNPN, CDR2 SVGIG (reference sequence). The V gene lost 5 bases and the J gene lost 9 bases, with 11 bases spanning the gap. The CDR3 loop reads CAWGRLSEQFF. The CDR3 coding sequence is TGTGCCTGGGGTCGGTTGAGTGAGCAGTTCTTC. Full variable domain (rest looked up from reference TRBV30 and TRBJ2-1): SQTIHQWPATLVQPVGSPLSLECTVEGTSNPNLYWYRQAAGRGLQLLFYSVGIGQISSEVPQNLSASRPQDRQFILSSKKLLLSDSGFYLCAWGRLSEQFFGPGTRLTVL.

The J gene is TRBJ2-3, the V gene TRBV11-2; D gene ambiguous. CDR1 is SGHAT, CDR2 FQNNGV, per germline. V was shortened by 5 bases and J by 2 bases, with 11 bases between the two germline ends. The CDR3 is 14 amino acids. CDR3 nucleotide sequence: TGTGCCAGCAGCCTAGGCGGTACCACAGATACGCAGTATTTT. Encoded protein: CASSLGGTTDTQYF.